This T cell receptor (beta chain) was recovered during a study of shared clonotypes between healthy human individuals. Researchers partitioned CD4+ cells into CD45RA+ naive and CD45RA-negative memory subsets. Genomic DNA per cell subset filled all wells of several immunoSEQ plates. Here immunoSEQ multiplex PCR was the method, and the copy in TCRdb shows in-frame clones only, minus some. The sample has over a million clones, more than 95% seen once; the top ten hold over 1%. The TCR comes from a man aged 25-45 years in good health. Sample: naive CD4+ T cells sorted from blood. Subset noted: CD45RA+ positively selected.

Here the CDR3 DNA reads TGTGCCAGCAGTGAATTGAACACTGAAGCTTTCTTT. The encoded protein is CASSELNTEAFF. This chain uses TRBV2 with TRBJ1-1, with D unresolved. The CDR3 is 12 amino acids. V was clipped by 2 bases and J by 0 bases, with 1 base between them. Germline-derived CDR1 and CDR2 are SNHLY and FYNNEI.